This T cell receptor (beta chain) was captured by sequencing in a study of blood T cell repertoires in COVID-19. Across the whole study: COVID-19 samples collected from the United States, Italy and Spain covered acute and convalescent phases. Sources were T cells, B-cell-depleted T cells, or PBMCs; the material itself was cDNA or gDNA.

This clone has just one count. The CDR3 runs to 15 residues. Losses at the gene ends were 0 bases for V and 9 bases for J; bases not matched to a gene: 6. CDR1 and CDR2 (germline): SGDLS, YYNGEE. The authors' processing: Amplification of reference gene primers was used by the study to estimate nucleated cell counts. TCRdb's copy holds only in-frame clones and misses some; the assay was immunoSEQ multiplex PCR. From that table come the V and J calls and clone size; the DNA was used to work out D and trimming. In the table there are 70,000 to 90,000 clones, roughly 90% of which are singletons. The clonotype originates from a human donor in a cohort sampled during active COVID-19. Sequencing used peripheral blood. The V gene is TRBV9, the J gene TRBJ2-1, with 10 bases matching TRBD2. CDR3 DNA sequence: TGTGCCAGCAGCGTAGATCAGCGGGGGGGCGGTGAGCAGTTCTTC. It codes for CASSVDQRGGGEQFF.